The entry that follows covers one T cell receptor (beta chain) sequence. Its specificity is unknown. Sequencing was performed with immunoSEQ multiplex PCR; in TCRdb, only in-frame clones are kept and a portion is missing. This sample has approximately 980,000 clones, with over 75% found just once. The data were taken from a study of shared clonotypes between healthy human individuals. Broader study findings: The study generally estimated greater richness for naive than memory subsets.

The length of the CDR3 is 12 residues. J lost 4 bases, V lost 8 bases, and 8 bases had no gene match. CDR1 is GTSNPN and CDR2 is SVGIG in the germline V gene (reference sequence). Donation came from healthy HIV-negative adults that had no recent acute infections or vaccinations. Sequencing was carried out using memory CD4+ T cells sorted from blood. Subset noted: CD45RA-negative fraction. This chain connects TRBV30 to TRBJ2-7; 7 bases match TRBD1. This TCR was sampled from a man aged 18 to 29 in good health. CDR3 sequence: CAGKGAAYEQYF. The DNA of the CDR3 is TGTGCCGGAAAGGGGGCTGCATACGAGCAGTACTTC.